This T cell receptor (beta chain) was sequenced for a study of blood T cell dynamics during melanoma immunotherapy. This sample's time point: pre-treatment baseline. No patient had earlier systemic cancer treatment, concurrent immunosuppressants, or another active cancer. Generated by immunoSEQ multiplex PCR, the TCRdb table keeps only in-frame clones and is missing some. Seen here are under 4,000 clones, roughly 97% observed once, and the top ten hold 1.7%. Notes on the study in general: Cell-free DNA CDR3 sequences most resembled the immune-effector CD8+ subset, which was also most clonal.

Germline values: CDR1 MNHEY, CDR2 SMNVEV (reference sequence). Trimming stripped 2 bases from V and 8 bases from J, with 7 bases between. The CDR3 sequence is 12 residues long. Of note for this clone: The antigen remains undetermined.

This clonotype originated in a human donor with melanoma. The starting material was effector memory CD8+ T cells from blood, obtained from a patient treated with checkpoint blockade. The chain employs TRBV27 and TRBJ2-1, with unresolved D. The CDR3 loop reads CASSLRPDEQFF. The CDR3 region has the DNA TGTGCCAGCAGTTTACGGCCTGATGAGCAGTTCTTC.